This T cell receptor beta chain was identified in a study of early T cells in non-severe SARS-CoV-2 infection. From the 5' RACE reads, TCRdb called clonotypes with MiXCR, one entry per CDR3 protein. The sample holds about 60,000 distinct CDR3 sequences, more than 13% seen once. V gave up 4 bases and J gave up 6 bases; unmatched junction bases: 6. Germline V gene data show CDR1 as SGHRS and CDR2 as YFSETQ. The CDR3 extends over 14 amino acids. This TCR came from an adult who was a healthcare worker with PCR-confirmed SARS-CoV-2 infection or an uninfected control (not recorded which). The sequencing used whole blood, collected at baseline. V is TRBV5-1 and J is TRBJ2-7, with 11 positions matching TRBD2. The CDR3 coding sequence is TGCGCCAGCAGCATTAGCGGGAGGGCGAGCGAGCAGTACTTC. It yields the protein CASSISGRASEQYF.